The T cell receptor beta chain described here comes from a study of Tregs in tolerant kidney transplant recipients. The table came from immunoSEQ multiplex PCR; TCRdb's copy has only in-frame clones and leaves some out. This sample contains tens of thousands of clones. Points from the study as a whole: Some patients' samples used different primers over time, so nucleotide sequences weren't comparable.

The CDR3 totals 12 residues. Trimming pared 2 bases from V and 7 bases from J, leaving 9 bases between. Germline values: CDR1 SGHRS, CDR2 YFSETQ. With respect to this clone: What it recognizes is unknown. Read sequence stops 3 residues before the CDR3 end, and the germline J gene provides the missing end.

The sample in question was CD4+ T cells from blood, obtained before the transplant. The receptor was isolated from a human donor who received a combined kidney and bone marrow transplant. The chain employs TRBV5-1 and TRBJ1-2; a weak D match, TRBD1 (6 bases). Here the CDR3 reads CASSFQGGGYTF. Incomplete CDR3 DNA: TGCGCCAGCAGCTTTCAAGGGGGTGGC.